The 24 T cell receptor beta chains below all came from one sample that was sequenced in a study of Graves' ophthalmopathy and Graves' hyperthyroidism. Amplifying from RNA transcripts, the study obtained TCR beta CDR3 regions. First-round RT-PCR relied on HTBI primers, and a second-round multiplex PCR came next. TCRdb analysed the multiplex PCR reads with MiXCR anew, one entry per CDR3 protein. Of almost 400,000 distinct CDR3 sequences in the sample, 18% were seen once. The sequencing input was peripheral blood. The receptors were gathered from a woman aged 18-35 years with Graves' ophthalmopathy.

Many counts were recorded for this clonotype. This rearrangement joins TRBV27 to TRBJ1-6; weak D call: TRBD1 (6 bases). V lost 8 bases to trimming and J lost 9 bases, with 20 bases between them. In germline, CDR1 is MNHEY, CDR2 SMNVEV (reference sequence). This CDR3 is built from 15 residues. CDR3 region: CASSRPGDTLSPLHF. The CDR3 DNA follows: TGTGCCAGCTCACGACCGGGGGACACTCTTTCACCCCTCCACTTT.

This clonotype was recorded at least ten times. The genes are TRBV28 and TRBJ2-7; D might be TRBD1 or TRBD2, each matching 5 bases. CDR1 and CDR2 (germline): MDHEN, SYDVKM. V lost 7 bases to trimming and J lost 7 bases, with 17 bases between them. CDR3 length equals 13 residues. The CDR3 DNA follows: TGTGCCAGCAACTTTGGGACGGCTAATGAGCAGTACTTC. Translation gives CASNFGTANEQYF. Supplemented by reference TRBV28 and TRBJ2-7, the full variable domain reads DVKVTQSSRYLVKRTGEKVFLECVQDMDHENMFWYRQDPGLGLRLIYFSYDVKMKEKGDIPEGYSVSREKKERFSLILESASTNQTSMYLCASNFGTANEQYFGPGTRLTVT.

In this sample, this clonotype turned up many times. This CDR3 is CASSLPGGGQPQHF. The CDR3 region has the DNA TGTGCCAGCAGTCTACCAGGGGGAGGTCAGCCCCAGCATTTT. V gene TRBV27 combines with J gene TRBJ1-5; 7 bases line up with TRBD1. J lost 6 bases, V lost 5 bases, and 7 bases had no gene match. The CDR3 length is 14 residues. Germline V lookup: CDR1 MNHEY, CDR2 SMNVEV (reference sequence).

This clonotype has a count of ten or more. The chain couples TRBV28 to TRBJ2-2; D unclear. CDR3 size: 12 residues. V shed 6 bases and J shed 6 bases, with 8 bases lying between them. Germline-derived CDR1 and CDR2 are MDHEN and SYDVKM. The CDR3 sequence is CASSRNAGELFF. The CDR3 DNA sequence: TGTGCCAGCAGCAGAAATGCCGGGGAGCTGTTTTTT. Full variable domain (rest looked up from reference TRBV28 and TRBJ2-2): DVKVTQSSRYLVKRTGEKVFLECVQDMDHENMFWYRQDPGLGLRLIYFSYDVKMKEKGDIPEGYSVSREKKERFSLILESASTNQTSMYLCASSRNAGELFFGEGSRLTVL.

This clonotype has ten or more counts. The V and J genes are TRBV19 and TRBJ2-2, with TRBD1 matching over 9 bases. The germline CDR1 and CDR2 sequences are LNHDA and SQIVND (reference sequence). V lost 4 bases, J lost 7 bases, and 10 bases stayed unmatched. The CDR3 has 16 residues. The CDR3 DNA is TGTGCCAGTAGTACACCCGGGACAGGGATAATCGGGGAGCTGTTTTTT. It yields the protein CASSTPGTGIIGELFF. The full variable domain, rest sourced from reference TRBV19 and TRBJ2-2, is DGGITQSPKYLFRKEGQNVTLSCEQNLNHDAMYWYRQDPGQGLRLIYYSQIVNDFQKGDIAEGYSVSREKKESFPLTVTSAQKNPTAFYLCASSTPGTGIIGELFFGEGSRLTVL.

The table lists this clonotype with a few counts. The chain joins TRBV28 to TRBJ1-6, with TRBD1 identical over 9 bases. Per germline, CDR1 MDHEN and CDR2 SYDVKM. V shed 6 bases, J shed 10 bases, and the junction held 13 bases outside the gene matches. This CDR3 region has 16 residues. CDR3 coding DNA: TGTGCCAGCAGAACATCACCGGGACAGGGAAAATCACCCCTCCACTTT. Translation gives CASRTSPGQGKSPLHF.

This sequence joins TRBV12-3 or TRBV12-4 and TRBJ1-5; possibly TRBD1 for D (5 bases). V lost 3 bases and J lost 6, with 12 bases in between. This CDR3 has 14 amino acids. The CDR3 spells CASSLAGQGQPQHF. The DNA for the CDR3 is TGTGCCAGCAGTTTGGCAGGGCAGGGTCAGCCCCAGCATTTT.

In this sample, this clonotype turned up many times. A much larger clone is a single base away; this may be a read error. The chain employs TRBV12-3 or TRBV12-4 and TRBJ1-3; tentative D call: TRBD1 (5 bases). The length of the CDR3 is 15 residues. V was cut by 7 bases and J by 1 base, with 14 bases left in between. CDR3 sequence reads: CASTAGQSSGNTIYF. The CDR3 nucleotides read TGTGCCAGCACCGCGGGGCAGTCGTCTGGAAACACCATATATTTT.

This clonotype was observed many times. The chain uses TRBV5-1 and TRBJ2-5, with D unclear. The CDR3 loop spans 15 amino acids. Germline V lookup: CDR1 SGHRS, CDR2 YFSETQ. V was shortened by 4 bases and J by 1 base, with 14 bases between the two germline ends. For the CDR3, the DNA is TGCGCCAGCAGCCTCGCATATGGGGTCCAAGAGACCCAGTACTTC. It is translated as CASSLAYGVQETQYF.

This clonotype appeared many times. The chain is built from TRBV6-1 and TRBJ1-5, with D tentatively TRBD1 (5 bases). The CDR3 has 16 amino acids. The germline V gene has CDR1 MNHNS and CDR2 SASEGT. Trimming shortened V by 7 bases and J by 2 bases, and 18 bases separated the two germline ends. As DNA, the CDR3 is TGTGCCAGCAAGCCGATCGGGGGGGGAGGCAATCAGCCCCAGCATTTT. It yields the protein CASKPIGGGGNQPQHF.

V and J are TRBV6-1 and TRBJ1-6; D call uncertain. Per germline, CDR1 MNHNS and CDR2 SASEGT. V lost 6 bases to trimming and J lost 0 bases, with 15 bases between them. The CDR3 is 17 residues long. The CDR3 DNA sequence: TGTGCCAGCAGCCCCCGCGGTTGGAGCTCCTATAATTCACCCCTCCACTTT. It is translated as CASSPRGWSSYNSPLHF.

This chain's CDR3 is CASSYPTGGGNTEAFF. CDR3 bases: TGTGCCAGCAGTTACCCCACAGGGGGCGGTAACACTGAAGCTTTCTTT. This chain joins TRBV6-5 and TRBJ1-1, with 9 bases matching TRBD1. CDR1 MNHEY and CDR2 SVGAGI come from the germline V gene. Trimming cost V 2 bases and J 2 bases; bases outside gene matches: 6. The CDR3 length is 16 residues.

In its sample, this clonotype was seen many times. The rearrangement joins TRBV29-1 to TRBJ2-7, with 7 bases identical to TRBD1. Germline V CDR1 and CDR2: SQVTM, ANQGSEA. The junction had 2 bases not matched to a gene; V was cut back by 5 bases and J by 1 base. CDR3 length: 12 amino acids. DNA for the CDR3: TGCAGCGTTTGGGACAGTTCCTACGAGCAGTACTTC. It codes for CSVWDSSYEQYF.

The sample holds many counts of this clonotype. V is TRBV6-2 or TRBV6-3 and J is TRBJ1-5; 8 bases are a match to TRBD1. With 2 bases clipped from V and 7 bases from J, the junction kept 7 bases outside the gene matches. The CDR3 totals 15 residues. Looked up from germline, CDR1 is MNHEY and CDR2 is SVGEGT. In nucleotides, the CDR3 is TGTGCCAGCAGTTACCGCGGGACAGGTGGGCAGCCCCAGCATTTT. This encodes CASSYRGTGGQPQHF.

The CDR3 is CASSLARTGGNEQYF. The DNA of the CDR3 is TGTGCCAGCAGCTTAGCCCGGACAGGGGGAAACGAGCAGTACTTC. This chain uses TRBV7-2 with TRBJ2-7; 10 bases map to TRBD1. The CDR3 has 15 amino acids. CDR1 is SGHTA and CDR2 is FQGNSA in the germline V gene. Trimming took 0 bases from V and 5 from J; bases not matched to a gene: 4.

In its sample, this clonotype was seen many times. This chain connects TRBV20-1 to TRBJ1-5, with D hard to call. This CDR3 is built from 11 residues. The V gene's germline CDR1 is DFQATT and CDR2 SNEGSKA (reference sequence). Trimming took 6 bases from V and 6 from J, leaving 9 bases between them. The CDR3 region is CSALDGQPQHF. For the CDR3, the DNA is TGCAGTGCACTGGACGGTCAGCCCCAGCATTTT.

The genes are TRBV27 and TRBJ1-2; D unclear. The CDR3 extends over 13 amino acids. Germline CDR1 is MNHEY and CDR2 is SMNVEV (reference sequence). V gave up 2 bases and J gave up 2 bases, with 6 bases separating them. The CDR3 protein is CASSLNFNYGYTF. Here the CDR3 DNA reads TGTGCCAGCAGTTTAAACTTCAACTATGGCTACACCTTC.

This clonotype showed up many times. The chain joins TRBV30 to TRBJ1-1; D unresolved. Germline values: CDR1 GTSNPN, CDR2 SVGIG (reference sequence). CDR3 length: 14 amino acids. The V end was cut by 0 bases, the J end by 4 bases, with 12 bases between. CDR3 region: CAWSVDTGRTEAFF. CDR3 DNA: TGTGCCTGGAGTGTAGATACCGGACGCACTGAAGCTTTCTTT. Filled out from reference TRBV30 and TRBJ1-1, the complete variable domain reads SQTIHQWPATLVQPVGSPLSLECTVEGTSNPNLYWYRQAAGRGLQLLFYSVGIGQISSEVPQNLSASRPQDRQFILSSKKLLLSDSGFYLCAWSVDTGRTEAFFGQGTRLTVV.

This clonotype was seen at least ten times. The V gene is TRBV6-5, the J gene TRBJ1-2; 9 bases fit TRBD1. The J segment lost 5 bases and the V segment lost 0 bases, leaving 4 bases of the junction unmatched. CDR1 MNHEY and CDR2 SVGAGI come from the germline V gene. This CDR3 is built from 15 residues. The CDR3 coding sequence is TGTGCCAGCAGTTACTCGGGACAGGGTCTGTATGGCTACACCTTC. Protein product: CASSYSGQGLYGYTF.

This clonotype was seen many times. CDR3 amino acids: CASSSPRGLASYEQYF. The CDR3 DNA reads as TGTGCCAGCAGTAGCCCCCGAGGGCTAGCGAGCTACGAGCAGTACTTC. The chain recombines TRBV28 with TRBJ2-7; D is possibly TRBD2 (6 bases). Germline CDR1 is MDHEN and CDR2 is SYDVKM. The CDR3 extends over 16 amino acids. The V end was cut by 5 bases, the J end by 3 bases, with 20 bases between.

This clonotype was recorded many times. The chain uses TRBV7-2 and TRBJ1-5; D is unclear. The CDR3 extends over 13 amino acids. V dropped 5 bases and J dropped 3 bases, with 8 bases sitting between them. Germline V gene sequence: CDR1 SGHTA, CDR2 FQGNSA. The DNA of the CDR3 is TGTGCCAGCAGCGACGGTACCAATCAGCCCCAGCATTTT. As protein: CASSDGTNQPQHF. The variable domain in full, completed from reference TRBV7-2 and TRBJ1-5, reads GAGVSQSPSNKVTEKGKDVELRCDPISGHTALYWYRQSLGQGLEFLIYFQGNSAPDKSGLPSDRFSAERTGGSVSTLTIQRTQQEDSAVYLCASSDGTNQPQHFGDGTRLSIL.

DNA of the CDR3: TGTGCCAGCAGTGAAAATCTGGGGATCTCTGGAAACACCATATATTTT. This gives the protein CASSENLGISGNTIYF. V usage is TRBV2 and J usage is TRBJ1-3; no clear D. With 2 bases removed from V and 0 bases from J, the gap between germline ends came to 11 bases. CDR3 size: 16 residues. Germline V gene lookup returns CDR1 SNHLY and CDR2 FYNNEI.

At least ten counts were recorded for this clonotype. The chain recombines TRBV3-1 with TRBJ1-2; D remains unclear. The CDR3 covers 15 residues. The germline V gene has CDR1 LGHDT and CDR2 YNNKEL (reference sequence). V was trimmed by 0 bases and J by 8 bases, leaving 16 bases between them. The CDR3: CASSQEVGWAGGYTF. In DNA, the CDR3 is TGTGCCAGCAGCCAAGAAGTCGGCTGGGCAGGCGGCTACACCTTC.

This clonotype was detected ten times or more. The chain carries TRBV6-5 and TRBJ1-5; possibly TRBD1 for D (6 bases). V lost 5 bases and J 4 bases, leaving 12 bases between the germline ends. Per the germline V gene, CDR1 is MNHEY and CDR2 is SVGAGI. The CDR3 contains 14 residues. CDR3 coding DNA: TGTGCCAGCAGTCCCGGGACACCGAATCAGCCCCAGCATTTT. Protein sequence: CASSPGTPNQPQHF.